These 10 T cell receptor beta chains share one sample of origin, sequenced in a study of T cells in localized non-small cell lung cancer. Clones were sequenced by immunoSEQ multiplex PCR, and TCRdb holds only the in-frame ones, with some missing. The sample shows around 30,000 clones, about 90% of them seen only once. The material was peripheral blood mononuclear cells, obtained before any cancer treatment. Receptors originate from a woman aged 40 to 75 with stage III lung adenocarcinoma.

With regard to this clone: Other nucleotide sequences in the sample specify the same CDR3. This CDR3 reads CAWGLADYEQYF. CDR3 DNA: TGTGCCTGGGGACTAGCAGATTACGAGCAGTACTTC. V and J are TRBV30 and TRBJ2-7; 8 bases map to TRBD2. The V segment lost 5 bases and the J segment 4 bases; nucleotides outside the gene matches: 4. This CDR3 region has 12 residues. The germline V gene encodes CDR1 GTSNPN and CDR2 SVGIG (reference sequence). Full variable domain (outside the CDR3, taken from reference TRBV30 and TRBJ2-7): SQTIHQWPATLVQPVGSPLSLECTVEGTSNPNLYWYRQAAGRGLQLLFYSVGIGQISSEVPQNLSASRPQDRQFILSSKKLLLSDSGFYLCAWGLADYEQYFGPGTRLTVT.

The chain recombines TRBV7-8 with TRBJ1-6; TRBD1 is a possible D gene (5 bases). V was pared by 5 bases and J by 2 bases, with 10 bases between. This CDR3 has 15 amino acids. Germline V gene sequence: CDR1 SGHVS, CDR2 FQNEAQ. The CDR3 DNA sequence: TGTGCCAGCAGCCCTCGGGGCACCTATAATTCACCCCTCCACTTT. Protein sequence: CASSPRGTYNSPLHF. The variable domain in full, completed from reference TRBV7-8 and TRBJ1-6, reads GAGVSQSPRYKVAKRGQDVALRCDPISGHVSLFWYQQALGQGPEFLTYFQNEAQLDKSGLPSDRFFAERPEGSVSTLKIQRTQQEDSAVYLCASSPRGTYNSPLHFGNGTRLTVT.

This chain connects TRBV14 to TRBJ2-5; weak D call: TRBD1 (6 bases). Germline CDR1 is SGHDN and CDR2 is FVKESK. This CDR3 is built from 13 residues. V lost 5 bases, J lost 5 bases, and 12 bases lay in between. CDR3 nucleotide sequence: TGTGCCAGCAGCTTTACTAGGGGGGAGACCCAGTACTTC. It translates to CASSFTRGETQYF. The entire variable domain, with the rest obtained from reference TRBV14 and TRBJ2-5, is as follows: EAGVTQFPSHSVIEKGQTVTLRCDPISGHDNLYWYRRVMGKEIKFLLHFVKESKQDESGMPNNRFLAERTGGTYSTLKVQPAELEDSGVYFCASSFTRGETQYFGPGTRLLVL.

The chain is built from TRBV5-4 and TRBJ1-6; TRBD1 matches at 10 bases. The CDR3 sequence is 15 residues long. Looked up from germline, CDR1 is SGHNT and CDR2 is YYREEE (reference sequence). V lost 4 bases, J lost 14 bases, and 12 bases stayed unmatched. The CDR3 sequence is CASSRWDRGPGSLHF. The CDR3 bases are TGTGCCAGCAGCAGGTGGGACAGGGGCCCGGGTTCCCTCCACTTT. Together with reference TRBV5-4 and TRBJ1-6, the CDR3 gives the full variable domain: ETGVTQSPTHLIKTRGQQVTLRCSSQSGHNTVSWYQQALGQGPQFIFQYYREEENGRGNFPPRFSGLQFPNYSSELNVNALELDDSALYLCASSRWDRGPGSLHFGNGTRLTVT.

The chain has TRBV20-1 and TRBJ1-2, with D maybe TRBD1 (5 bases). There are 10 residues in the CDR3. CDR1 and CDR2 (germline): DFQATT, SNEGSKA (reference sequence). The CDR3 is CRVGDYGYTF. DNA of the CDR3: TGCAGGGTAGGGGACTATGGCTACACCTTC.

V and J are TRBV4-2 and TRBJ1-1, with a weak D call TRBD1 (6 bases). The CDR3 length is 14 residues. The germline V and J ends were trimmed by 3 bases and 1 base, with 9 bases remaining between them. Per the germline V gene, CDR1 is LGHNA and CDR2 is YNFKEQ. CDR3 nucleotide sequence: TGTGCCAGCAGCCACGGACAGCCGAACACTGAAGCTTTCTTT. Amino acids: CASSHGQPNTEAFF.

This clone occurred a few times. CDR3 amino acids: CASSGAGGRVYEQYF. The CDR3 DNA follows: TGCGCCAGCAGTGGCGCGGGGGGGCGAGTTTACGAGCAGTACTTC. This chain uses TRBV4-1 with TRBJ2-7, with 9 bases aligning to TRBD2. The CDR3 is 15 amino acids. Unmatched junction bases numbered 10, after V lost 6 bases and J lost 4 bases. Germline CDR1 is MGHRA and CDR2 is YSYEKL.

The chain joins TRBV6-1 to TRBJ2-1; 9 bases are shared with TRBD2. Germline loops: CDR1 MNHNS, CDR2 SASEGT. The ends lost 3 bases at V and 12 bases at J; junction bases unmatched: 6. This CDR3 has 13 amino acids. The CDR3 DNA reads TGTGCCAGCAGTGATAATAGCGGGGGTGCGCAGTTCTTC. It specifies CASSDNSGGAQFF.

The rearrangement links TRBV19 to TRBJ2-6; possibly TRBD1 for D (6 bases). The germline CDR1 and CDR2 sequences are LNHDA and SQIVND (reference sequence). Between the trimmed V and J ends, which lost 7 bases and 3 bases, there was a span of 13 bases. The CDR3 has 15 residues. The CDR3 loop reads CASTNREVGANVLTF. The CDR3 DNA follows: TGTGCCAGTACTAACAGGGAAGTTGGGGCCAACGTCCTGACTTTC.

The chain combines TRBV2 with TRBJ2-7, with 7 bases identical to TRBD1. The ends lost 6 bases at V and 3 bases at J; junction bases unmatched: 5. The CDR3 length is 13 residues. The germline CDR1 and CDR2 sequences are SNHLY and FYNNEI. CDR3 in DNA: TGTGCCAGCAGGAGACAGGGAAGCTACGAGCAGTACTTC. Encoded protein: CASRRQGSYEQYF. Drawing the rest from reference TRBV2 and TRBJ2-7, the complete variable domain is EPEVTQTPSHQVTQMGQEVILRCVPISNHLYFYWYRQILGQKVEFLVSFYNNEISEKSEIFDDQFSVERPDGSNFTLKIRSTKLEDSAMYFCASRRQGSYEQYFGPGTRLTVT.